A selection of T cell receptor beta chains follows, all from one sample in a study of monozygotic twins with inflammatory bowel disease. TCRdb re-called the 5' RACE reads, yielding one record per CDR3 amino acid sequence without DNA. This table lists roughly 330,000 distinct CDR3 sequences. The sequenced sample consisted of blood. The receptors were gathered from a human donor with ulcerative colitis or Crohn's disease, or a healthy co-twin of an affected twin (not recorded which). Both conserved end residues are part of each CDR3.

j_gene: TRBJ2-3
v_gene: TRBV20-1
CDR3aa: CSARPSLAHTDTQYF

j_gene: TRBJ1-1
v_gene: TRBV6-5
CDR3aa: CASSYLGGTEAFF

j_gene: TRBJ1-2
v_gene: TRBV3-1
CDR3aa: CASSGSEIPYGYTF

j_gene: TRBJ1-2
v_gene: TRBV14
CDR3aa: CASSQAGGPAGYTF

j_gene: TRBJ2-2
v_gene: TRBV29-1
CDR3aa: CSVDGGRNTGELFF

j_gene: TRBJ2-3
v_gene: TRBV5-1
CDR3aa: CARRSSGTYTQYF

j_gene: TRBJ1-3
v_gene: TRBV21-1
CDR3aa: CASSKVENESPGTAGNTIYF

j_gene: TRBJ1-1
v_gene: TRBV30
CDR3aa: CAWSPLETGLNTEAFF

j_gene: TRBJ1-2
v_gene: TRBV5-1
CDR3aa: CASSGGTANYGYTF

j_gene: TRBJ1-2
v_gene: TRBV10-3
CDR3aa: CAISDLSTVANYGYTF

j_gene: TRBJ2-2
v_gene: TRBV20-1
CDR3aa: CSASSGRERGTGELFF

j_gene: TRBJ2-3
v_gene: TRBV20-1
CDR3aa: CSASNRDTQYF

j_gene: TRBJ2-3
v_gene: TRBV18
CDR3aa: CASSPPPQDNTDTQYF

j_gene: TRBJ1-3
v_gene: TRBV20-1
CDR3aa: CSASIFGSVAGNTIYF

j_gene: TRBJ1-3
v_gene: TRBV4-3
CDR3aa: CASSQEQASGNTIYF

j_gene: TRBJ2-1
v_gene: TRBV7-2
CDR3aa: CASSPQPQFSYNEQFF

j_gene: TRBJ1-2
v_gene: TRBV28
CDR3aa: CASSPHDRVTYTF

j_gene: TRBJ1-1
v_gene: TRBV12-3/TRBV12-4
CDR3aa: CASSLVSVNTEAFF

j_gene: TRBJ2-6
v_gene: TRBV20-1
CDR3aa: CSARDPKGPISGVLTF

j_gene: TRBJ2-7
v_gene: TRBV5-1
CDR3aa: CASSFRTSGTSANEQYF

j_gene: TRBJ1-2
v_gene: TRBV27
CDR3aa: CASSPTPRVAPIYGYTF

j_gene: TRBJ2-7
v_gene: TRBV5-1
CDR3aa: CASSLELGTYEQYF

j_gene: TRBJ2-7
v_gene: TRBV28
CDR3aa: CASSDIPRGKRSYEQYF

j_gene: TRBJ2-6
v_gene: TRBV11-2
CDR3aa: CASSRALTPGANVLTF

j_gene: TRBJ2-5
v_gene: TRBV7-9
CDR3aa: CASSSGLAGEETQYF

j_gene: TRBJ2-5
v_gene: TRBV7-2
CDR3aa: CASSPKTGGWEETQYF

j_gene: TRBJ2-4
v_gene: TRBV12-3/TRBV12-4
CDR3aa: CASSPAPAKNIQYF

j_gene: TRBJ2-7
v_gene: TRBV11-2
CDR3aa: CASSLDGGFAYEQYF

j_gene: TRBJ2-7
v_gene: TRBV5-6
CDR3aa: CASSRIDRGLEQYF

j_gene: TRBJ2-3
v_gene: TRBV7-2
CDR3aa: CASSLATSGGTHTQYF

j_gene: TRBJ1-2
v_gene: TRBV5-1
CDR3aa: CASSALQGLTNYGYTF

j_gene: TRBJ2-7
v_gene: TRBV6-1
CDR3aa: CASSPLASVSYEQYF

j_gene: TRBJ2-7
v_gene: TRBV20-1
CDR3aa: CSAPDRGRVYEQYF

j_gene: TRBJ2-1
v_gene: TRBV5-1
CDR3aa: CASSPGSGRAVYEQFF

j_gene: TRBJ1-2
v_gene: TRBV30
CDR3aa: CAWSRQENYGYTF

j_gene: TRBJ2-1
v_gene: TRBV12-3/TRBV12-4
CDR3aa: CASRLAESSYNEQFF

j_gene: TRBJ2-1
v_gene: TRBV7-2
CDR3aa: CASSQAGANYNEQFF